Listed below are T cell receptor beta chains from one sample, sequenced in a study of shared T cell receptors in the human thymus. This table comes from immunoSEQ multiplex PCR, and its TCRdb copy is limited to in-frame clones, with some not included. Of hundreds of thousands of clones detected, 87% appear once; the ten largest clones hold 0.0094%. The sample was also linked to a second study, of human thymus T cells.

Material for sequencing was thymocytes. Source of these receptors: a boy in the first two years of life with a congenital heart defect. CDR3s include the opening cysteine and the closing phenylalanine or tryptophan. The D gene is left open where the match is weak. Clone size appears in some rows only: once, few, many, or a class for an expanded clone.

j_gene: TRBJ2-2
abundance: NA
d_gene: NA
len: 17
v_gene: TRBV4-3
CDR3aa: CASSQDEYGGLAGELFF
CDR3nt: TGCGCCAGCAGCCAAGATGAGTACGGGGGACTGGCCGGGGAGCTGTTTTTT

j_gene: TRBJ2-7
abundance: NA
d_gene: TRBD1
len: 17
v_gene: TRBV5-1
CDR3aa: CASSLYSVETGTYEQYF
CDR3nt: TGCGCCAGCAGCTTGTATTCAGTGGAGACAGGGACCTACGAGCAGTACTTC

j_gene: TRBJ1-5
abundance: once
d_gene: TRBD1
len: 16
v_gene: TRBV6-6
CDR3aa: CASRGDRSGVRQPQHF
CDR3nt: TGTGCCAGCAGAGGGGACAGGTCTGGGGTAAGGCAGCCCCAGCATTTT

j_gene: TRBJ2-7
abundance: NA
d_gene: TRBD1
len: 16
v_gene: TRBV10-3
CDR3aa: CAISDLYSGQEKEQYF
CDR3nt: TGTGCCATCAGTGACCTGTACTCCGGACAGGAAAAAGAGCAGTACTTC

j_gene: TRBJ2-1
abundance: NA
d_gene: TRBD2
len: 17
v_gene: TRBV7-9
CDR3aa: CASSLAGLAGGMNEQFF
CDR3nt: TGTGCCAGCAGCTTAGCTGGGCTAGCGGGAGGTATGAATGAGCAGTTCTTC

j_gene: TRBJ2-7
abundance: few
d_gene: NA
len: 15
v_gene: TRBV7-9
CDR3aa: CASRLPEGDTYEQYF
CDR3nt: TGTGCCAGCAGATTACCCGAGGGTGACACCTACGAGCAGTACTTC

j_gene: TRBJ2-1
abundance: NA
d_gene: NA
len: 17
v_gene: TRBV4-3
CDR3aa: CASSHRKDLLARNEQFF
CDR3nt: TGCGCCAGCAGCCATCGAAAGGATCTTCTAGCCCGCAATGAGCAGTTCTTC

j_gene: TRBJ1-1
abundance: NA
d_gene: NA
len: 14
v_gene: TRBV12-5
CDR3aa: CASGLYRGMTEAFF
CDR3nt: TGTGCTAGTGGTTTGTATCGGGGGATGACTGAAGCTTTCTTT

j_gene: TRBJ1-1
abundance: NA
d_gene: NA
len: 13
v_gene: TRBV19
CDR3aa: CASSIRRGTEAFF
CDR3nt: TGTGCCAGTAGTATCCGACGGGGCACTGAAGCTTTCTTT

j_gene: TRBJ2-7
abundance: NA
d_gene: TRBD2
len: 19
v_gene: TRBV15
CDR3aa: CATSLVVLAGGNQNYEQYF
CDR3nt: TGTGCCACCAGCCTCGTTGTACTAGCGGGAGGTAATCAAAACTACGAGCAGTACTTC